A single sample gave rise to the 5 T cell receptor beta chains below, sequenced in a study of cytomegalovirus exposure and HLA in healthy donors. PCR amplification relied on 60 Vbeta primers (plus 13 Jbeta primers). Method: immunoSEQ multiplex PCR; TCRdb's copy keeps in-frame clones and lacks some. Of around 140,000 clones listed, around 78% were seen once; the top ten hold less than 2%. Material: PBMCs. The receptors were gathered from a man between 35 and 55 years old in good health and CMV-seronegative.

The rearrangement uses TRBV13 and TRBJ2-6, with a tentative D call TRBD2 (5 bases). The CDR3 totals 15 residues. Germline V gives CDR1 PRHDT, CDR2 FYEKMQ (reference sequence). V was pared by 2 bases and J by 2 bases, with 7 bases between. The CDR3 sequence is CASSLMGAGANVLTF. In DNA form, the CDR3 reads TGTGCCAGCAGCTTAATGGGAGCTGGGGCCAACGTCCTGACTTTC.

The chain carries TRBV6-5 and TRBJ2-2; the D gene is possibly TRBD1 (5 bases). Germline V lookup: CDR1 MNHEY, CDR2 SVGAGI. The CDR3 contains 12 residues. V was cut by 7 bases and J by 7 bases, with 10 bases left in between. CDR3 in amino acids: CASTRRGGELFF. CDR3 nucleotide sequence: TGTGCCAGCACTCGTAGGGGCGGGGAGCTGTTTTTT.

The chain is built from TRBV5-4 and TRBJ2-3; 10 bases fit TRBD2. Germline V lookup: CDR1 SGHNT, CDR2 YYREEE (reference sequence). The CDR3 sequence is 16 residues long. The V segment lost 0 bases and the J segment 6 bases; nucleotides outside the gene matches: 7. The CDR3 loop reads CASSLASSGGSDTQYF. DNA for the CDR3: TGTGCCAGCAGCTTGGCCTCTAGCGGGGGCTCTGATACGCAGTATTTT.

This clone was observed a few times. This chain joins TRBV30 and TRBJ2-1; TRBD2 agrees at 8 bases. Germline-derived CDR1 and CDR2 are GTSNPN and SVGIG (reference sequence). Trimming removed 0 bases from V and 3 bases from J; junction bases left unmatched: 4. The CDR3 has 15 amino acids. The DNA of the CDR3 is TGTGCCTGGAGTGTACCCGGGAGGGTCTACAATGAGCAGTTCTTC. Translating gives CAWSVPGRVYNEQFF. The whole variable domain, remainder taken from reference TRBV30 and TRBJ2-1, is SQTIHQWPATLVQPVGSPLSLECTVEGTSNPNLYWYRQAAGRGLQLLFYSVGIGQISSEVPQNLSASRPQDRQFILSSKKLLLSDSGFYLCAWSVPGRVYNEQFFGPGTRLTVL.

The chain links TRBV16 to TRBJ2-3; TRBD2 matches at 8 bases. V gave up 4 bases and J gave up 1 base; unmatched junction bases: 1. This CDR3 is built from 14 residues. Germline V gene lookup returns CDR1 KGHSY and CDR2 FQNENV. The CDR3 nucleotides read TGTGCCAGCAGCCCGACTAGCGGCACAGATACGCAGTATTTT. This encodes CASSPTSGTDTQYF.